A single sample is the source of the 32 T cell receptor beta chains below, sequenced in a study of cytomegalovirus exposure and HLA in healthy donors. A multiplex PCR was run with 60 Vbeta primers and 13 Jbeta primers. Profiling relied on immunoSEQ multiplex PCR, and the TCRdb table lists in-frame clones only, not all of them. The data show around 60,000 clones, 80% seen once. Sequencing used PBMCs. These receptors came from a male donor in good health and CMV-seronegative.

This chain uses TRBV6-6 with TRBJ1-1, with no clear D. CDR1 and CDR2 (germline): MNHNY, SVGAGI (reference sequence). The CDR3 consists of 16 residues. V shed 0 bases and J shed 1 base, with 12 bases lying between them. DNA for the CDR3: TGTGCCAGCAGTTACTCGGCGGCCTCGGGGAACACTGAAGCTTTCTTT. This encodes CASSYSAASGNTEAFF.

The gene calls are TRBV29-1 and TRBJ2-7; 7 bases are a match to TRBD2. This CDR3 spans 14 amino acids. Trimming cost V 4 bases and J 0 bases; bases outside gene matches: 6. Per germline, CDR1 SQVTM and CDR2 ANQGSEA. CDR3 DNA: TGCAGCGTTGCCGGGGGGTACCCCTCCTACGAGCAGTACTTC. Translating it yields CSVAGGYPSYEQYF.

V and J are TRBV27 and TRBJ2-1; 7 bases line up with TRBD2. Trimming removed 1 base from V and 8 bases from J; junction bases left unmatched: 8. Germline loops: CDR1 MNHEY, CDR2 SMNVEV (reference sequence). CDR3 length: 15 residues. The CDR3 sequence is CASSLFQRGPYEQFF. The DNA of the CDR3 is TGTGCCAGCAGTTTATTCCAGCGGGGACCCTATGAGCAGTTCTTC.

This chain's CDR3 is CASSDLSKGTGELFF. The CDR3 DNA follows: TGTGCCAGCAGTGACTTGTCTAAGGGGACCGGGGAGCTGTTTTTT. The rearrangement uses TRBV25-1 and TRBJ2-2, with D possibly matching TRBD1 (5 bases). Germline loops: CDR1 MGHDK, CDR2 SYGVNS. This CDR3 contains 15 residues. V was pared by 3 bases and J by 5 bases, with 13 bases between.

The rearrangement uses TRBV27 and TRBJ1-1, with TRBD1 identical over 8 bases. The CDR3 is 15 residues long. Germline assignment: CDR1 MNHEY and CDR2 SMNVEV (reference sequence). The V and J ends lost 8 bases and 1 base, in that order; junction bases with no gene match: 9. CDR3 nucleotide sequence: TGTGCCAGCCGAGGACAGGGCCTCGGGAACACTGAAGCTTTCTTT. Translating it yields CASRGQGLGNTEAFF.

The chain couples TRBV7-2 to TRBJ1-2; D is possibly TRBD1 (6 bases). Germline lookup yields CDR1 SGHTA and CDR2 FQGNSA. This CDR3 is 19 amino acids long. With 0 bases removed from V and 4 bases from J, the gap between germline ends came to 24 bases. The CDR3 protein is CASSLAYGRGGDLTYGYTF. CDR3 DNA sequence: TGTGCCAGCAGCTTAGCGTACGGCAGGGGCGGAGATTTGACCTATGGCTACACCTTC.

The chain uses TRBV9 and TRBJ1-2; D might be TRBD1 (5 bases). CDR1 and CDR2 from the germline V gene are SGDLS and YYNGEE. This CDR3 contains 12 residues. V shed 4 bases and J shed 8 bases, with 12 bases lying between them. The CDR3 sequence is CASSTPREGYTF. The DNA for the CDR3 is TGTGCCAGCAGCACGCCCAGGGAAGGCTACACCTTC.

The chain recombines TRBV4-2 with TRBJ1-4; tentative D call: TRBD1 (6 bases). Germline CDR1 and CDR2: LGHNA and YNFKEQ. V gave up 2 bases and J gave up 0 bases, with 16 bases separating them. This CDR3 region has 18 residues. The CDR3 sequence is CASSQYSRGGATNEKLFF. The CDR3 nucleotides read TGTGCCAGCAGCCAATACTCTCGAGGGGGAGCAACTAATGAAAAACTGTTTTTT.

This clone was found a few times. The gene calls are TRBV19 and TRBJ1-1; the match to TRBD1 covers 8 bases. Trimming took 8 bases from V and 0 from J; bases not matched to a gene: 8. CDR3 length: 15 residues. Germline V gene lookup returns CDR1 LNHDA and CDR2 SQIVND (reference sequence). The CDR3, as DNA: TGTGCCAGTGGGCCGGGACAGGCAATGAACACTGAAGCTTTCTTT. Its translation is CASGPGQAMNTEAFF.

The chain is built from TRBV7-8 and TRBJ1-3, with D unclear. The germline CDR1 and CDR2 sequences are SGHVS and FQNEAQ. V was pared by 5 bases and J by 3 bases, with 14 bases between. The CDR3 loop spans 15 amino acids. Here the CDR3 DNA reads TGTGCCAGCAGCCGGACTGGGTTTGGTGGAAACACCATATATTTT. Amino acid sequence: CASSRTGFGGNTIYF. Together with reference TRBV7-8 and TRBJ1-3, the CDR3 gives the full variable domain: GAGVSQSPRYKVAKRGQDVALRCDPISGHVSLFWYQQALGQGPEFLTYFQNEAQLDKSGLPSDRFFAERPEGSVSTLKIQRTQQEDSAVYLCASSRTGFGGNTIYFGEGSWLTVV.

The chain has TRBV5-6 and TRBJ1-1; no definite D call. V lost 0 bases to trimming and J lost 8 bases, with 23 bases between them. The CDR3 has 17 residues. CDR1 is SGHDT and CDR2 is YYEEEE in the germline V gene. The CDR3 bases are TGTGCCAGCAGCTTGGTGCCCTCGGGAGCTGGCTCCGGGGAAGCTTTCTTT. It is translated as CASSLVPSGAGSGEAFF.

The genes are TRBV11-3 and TRBJ2-2, with TRBD1 as a possible D gene (5 bases). Germline CDR1 SGHNT, CDR2 YENEEA. The CDR3 loop spans 14 amino acids. Trimming left V 1 base short and J 5 bases short, with 8 bases between. The CDR3 is CASSLVAGTGELFF. CDR3 nucleotide sequence: TGTGCCAGCAGCTTAGTCGCAGGGACCGGGGAGCTGTTTTTT.

This rearrangement joins TRBV7-9 to TRBJ2-7; 9 bases line up with TRBD1. The CDR3 runs to 16 residues. Germline CDR1 reads SEHNR; CDR2 reads FQNEAQ (reference sequence). Trimming at V came to 0 bases and at J to 2 bases, leaving 5 bases not matched to a gene. DNA for the CDR3: TGTGCCAGCAGCTTAGCCGGACAGGGGAACACCTACGAGCAGTACTTC. The encoded protein is CASSLAGQGNTYEQYF.

This sequence joins TRBV7-6 and TRBJ1-4; a possible D gene is TRBD1 (6 bases). Trimming stripped 5 bases from V and 4 bases from J, with 26 bases between. The germline gives CDR1 SGHVS, CDR2 FNYEAQ. This CDR3 contains 19 residues. The CDR3 nucleotides read TGTGCCAGCAGCCCCGGCTTAGGATCCTCGATAGGGGGTAATGAAAAACTGTTTTTT. It is translated as CASSPGLGSSIGGNEKLFF. Full variable domain (outside the CDR3, taken from reference TRBV7-6 and TRBJ1-4): GAGVSQSPRYKVTKRGQDVALRCDPISGHVSLYWYRQALGQGPEFLTYFNYEAQQDKSGLPNDRFSAERPEGSISTLTIQRTEQRDSAMYRCASSPGLGSSIGGNEKLFFGSGTQLSVL.

Of note for this clone: A junction end diverges from the germline sequence, so it may reflect a read error. In DNA, the CDR3 is TGTGCCACTCGTTTGACTAGCGGGGGGGCCAGAGATATGCAGTATTTT. Residues: CATRLTSGGARDMQYF. The V and J genes are TRBV10-3 and TRBJ2-3, with 14 bases lining up with TRBD2. CDR1 ENHRY and CDR2 SYGVKD come from the germline V gene. The CDR3 runs 16 residues.

J is TRBJ2-1 and V is TRBV7-7; 12 bases match TRBD2. CDR3 length equals 15 residues. J lost 7 bases, V lost 5 bases, and 6 bases had no gene match. Germline values: CDR1 SSHAT, CDR2 FNYEAQ (reference sequence). The CDR3 here is CASSLLAGGINEQFF. The CDR3 nucleotides read TGTGCCAGCAGCCTACTAGCGGGGGGAATTAATGAGCAGTTCTTC.

As regards this clone: The junction differs from germline at one of its ends, possibly a read error. This chain links TRBV7-7 with TRBJ2-5; 12 positions agree with TRBD1. The end of the DNA is better explained by TRBJ2-7, so the J call may be wrong. The CDR3 length is 15 residues. The V gene's germline CDR1 is SSHAT and CDR2 FNYEAQ (reference sequence). CDR3 sequence: CASSTGTGGNYEQYF. CDR3 coding DNA: TGTGCTAGCAGCACCGGGACAGGGGGCAACTACGAGCAGTACTTC.

V gene TRBV18 combines with J gene TRBJ1-3; no clear D gene. With 2 bases removed from V and 5 bases from J, the gap between germline ends came to 16 bases. The CDR3 has 16 residues. The V gene's germline CDR1 is KGHSH and CDR2 LQKENI. The CDR3 is CASSPDSRVGRNTIYF. CDR3 nucleotide sequence: TGTGCCAGCTCACCAGACTCCCGAGTCGGTAGAAACACCATATATTTT.

V usage is TRBV7-3 and J usage is TRBJ2-5, with 7 bases fitting TRBD2. The junction had 0 bases not matched to a gene; V was cut back by 2 bases and J by 0 bases. The CDR3 is made up of 14 amino acids. The V gene's germline CDR1 is SGHTA and CDR2 FQGTGA. In nucleotides, the CDR3 is TGTGCCAGCAGCTTAGCGGGGGACCAAGAGACCCAGTACTTC. Encoded protein: CASSLAGDQETQYF.

The chain employs TRBV11-2 and TRBJ1-1; no clear D gene. This CDR3 contains 13 residues. Trimming cost V 4 bases and J 4 bases, with 10 bases left between them. Germline-derived CDR1 and CDR2 are SGHAT and FQNNGV. The CDR3 region is CASSYRAATEAFF. In DNA, the CDR3 is TGTGCCAGCAGCTACCGAGCGGCCACTGAAGCTTTCTTT.

This clone was seen a single time. The chain is built from TRBV5-1 and TRBJ2-5; no clear D gene. The length of the CDR3 is 16 residues. CDR1 is SGHRS, CDR2 YFSETQ, per germline. The ends were cut back, 0 bases at V and 0 bases at J, with 12 bases in the middle. CDR3 nucleotide sequence: TGCGCCAGCAGCTTGGTGGCAGCGTCGTACCAAGAGACCCAGTACTTC. Its protein is CASSLVAASYQETQYF.

The V call is TRBV6-5, the J call TRBJ1-3; maybe TRBD1 (6 bases). The CDR3 runs 15 residues. Germline CDR1 is MNHEY and CDR2 is SVGAGI. Trimming shortened V by 5 bases and J by 4 bases, and 15 bases separated the two germline ends. This CDR3 reads CASSNQWGLGNTIYF. CDR3 DNA: TGTGCCAGCAGTAACCAGTGGGGGCTCGGAAACACCATATATTTT.

This clone came up a few times. The rearrangement joins TRBV12-5 to TRBJ1-5; the match to TRBD1 covers 7 bases. This CDR3 region has 16 residues. The junction had 9 bases not matched to a gene; V was cut back by 0 bases and J by 7 bases. CDR1 is LGHNT, CDR2 FRNRAP, per germline. The CDR3 DNA reads TGTGCTAGTGGTTTGGTAAAGGGGGCGTCGCGGCAGCCCCAGCATTTT. Its translation: CASGLVKGASRQPQHF.

The chain couples TRBV7-9 to TRBJ1-2, with 7 bases that match TRBD1. The V and J ends lost 5 bases and 3 bases, in that order; junction bases with no gene match: 6. In germline, CDR1 is SEHNR, CDR2 FQNEAQ (reference sequence). This CDR3 region has 14 residues. Here the CDR3 DNA reads TGTGCCAGCAGCGGAGGACAGGTCTACTATGGCTACACCTTC. This gives the protein CASSGGQVYYGYTF.

V is TRBV14 and J is TRBJ1-2; D not resolved. Germline V CDR1 and CDR2: SGHDN, FVKESK. The CDR3 totals 13 residues. Trimming took 1 base from V and 3 from J, leaving 6 bases between them. CDR3 amino acids: CASSQVPYYGYTF. The CDR3 DNA follows: TGTGCCAGCAGCCAAGTCCCCTACTATGGCTACACCTTC.

The V gene is TRBV7-3, the J gene TRBJ2-1; 11 positions agree with TRBD2. The ends lost 5 bases at V and 4 bases at J; junction bases unmatched: 4. Looked up from germline, CDR1 is SGHTA and CDR2 is FQGTGA. The CDR3 covers 15 residues. The CDR3 reads CASSASSGGYNEQFF. The CDR3 DNA reads TGTGCCAGCAGCGCCTCTAGCGGGGGGTACAATGAGCAGTTCTTC.

This clone was recorded only once. The chain couples TRBV5-1 to TRBJ1-5; D is unclear. The length of the CDR3 is 15 residues. The ends were cut back, 0 bases at V and 4 bases at J, with 11 bases in the middle. Germline CDR1 is SGHRS and CDR2 is YFSETQ. The CDR3 loop is CASSLGKDWNQPQHF. The CDR3 DNA is TGCGCCAGCAGCTTGGGCAAGGACTGGAATCAGCCCCAGCATTTT.

The V gene is TRBV7-6, the J gene TRBJ1-1; 9 bases agree with TRBD1. The length of the CDR3 is 14 residues. Trimming took 5 bases from V and 1 from J; bases not matched to a gene: 2. CDR1 and CDR2 (germline): SGHVS, FNYEAQ. CDR3 in DNA: TGTGCCAGCAGCACGGGACAGGGGAACACTGAAGCTTTCTTT. It specifies CASSTGQGNTEAFF.

This chain joins TRBV19 and TRBJ1-1; D is perhaps TRBD1 (5 bases). The CDR3 totals 13 residues. V gave up 8 bases and J gave up 5 bases, with 15 bases separating them. Germline CDR1 and CDR2: LNHDA and SQIVND (reference sequence). The DNA for the CDR3 is TGTGCCAGTGCGGGGGAGGTTTGGACTGAAGCTTTCTTT. As protein: CASAGEVWTEAFF.

The chain links TRBV5-8 to TRBJ2-5; 14 bases align to TRBD2. V lost 5 bases and J lost 0; bases outside the gene matches: 9. The CDR3 is made up of 18 amino acids. Germline V lookup: CDR1 SGHTS, CDR2 YDEGEE. CDR3 amino acids: CASSSRLAGGPNQETQYF. The CDR3, as DNA: TGTGCCAGCAGTTCCCGACTAGCGGGGGGGCCAAACCAAGAGACCCAGTACTTC.

V usage is TRBV6-5 and J usage is TRBJ1-1, with no clear D. The V gene lost 9 bases and the J gene lost 4 bases, with 15 bases spanning the gap. CDR3 length: 13 residues. Looked up from germline, CDR1 is MNHEY and CDR2 is SVGAGI. DNA of the CDR3: TGTGCCAGTCTTTTAGTCCCGTCCACTGAAGCTTTCTTT. Translating it yields CASLLVPSTEAFF.

This chain links TRBV10-3 with TRBJ1-1, with TRBD1 matching 7 bases. From germline, CDR1 is ENHRY and CDR2 SYGVKD. The CDR3 loop spans 13 amino acids. V shed 6 bases and J 4 bases; nucleotides not matched to a gene: 5. Here the CDR3 reads CAISPGQITEAFF. CDR3 nucleotides: TGTGCCATCAGCCCGGGACAGATCACTGAAGCTTTCTTT.